The 20 T cell receptor beta chains below come from one sample, sequenced in a study of CD8 T cells in ankylosing spondylitis. TCRdb re-called the 5' RACE reads through MiXCR, storing one row per CDR3 protein. Among approximately 250,000 distinct CDR3 sequences listed, around 25% were seen once. The sequenced sample consisted of blood, either unsorted or a sorted T cell fraction (not recorded which). The receptor source for this set is a male donor with ankylosing spondylitis or in good health (not recorded which).

The chain recombines TRBV6-1 with TRBJ2-7; 10 bases are a match to TRBD1. This CDR3 comprises 15 residues. V dropped 3 bases and J dropped 5; count of bases not matched to a gene: 7. The germline gives CDR1 MNHNS, CDR2 SASEGT. The CDR3 DNA is TGTGCCAGCAGTGACCGGGACAGGGGCAGAGACGAGCAGTACTTC. Encoded protein: CASSDRDRGRDEQYF.

DNA for the CDR3: TGTGCCAGCAGCCACGGACTAGCGGGGACTCAAGAGACCCAGTACTTC. Its protein product is CASSHGLAGTQETQYF. The chain is built from TRBV4-2 and TRBJ2-5, with 12 bases lining up with TRBD2. V dropped 3 bases and J dropped 2; count of bases not matched to a gene: 4. The CDR3 totals 16 residues. Germline CDR1 is LGHNA and CDR2 is YNFKEQ.

This clonotype was seen a handful of times. This chain joins TRBV27 and TRBJ2-7; 8 nucleotides line up with TRBD1. V lost 2 bases, J lost 6 bases, and 9 bases stayed unmatched. CDR1 and CDR2 from the germline V gene are MNHEY and SMNVEV (reference sequence). The CDR3 runs to 15 residues. The CDR3 DNA sequence: TGTGCCAGCAGTTTAACACAGGGGGTTGTAAGCGAGCAGTACTTC. As protein: CASSLTQGVVSEQYF.

This clonotype was counted ten times or more. The rearrangement uses TRBV20-1 and TRBJ2-1; the D is unclear. CDR1 and CDR2 (germline): DFQATT, SNEGSKA (reference sequence). This CDR3 has 14 residues. V was cut by 0 bases and J by 3 bases, with 9 bases left in between. The DNA for the CDR3 is TGCAGTGCTAGAGATCAGGATCTCTACAATGAGCAGTTCTTC. Its protein is CSARDQDLYNEQFF.

This clonotype was recorded many times. The chain uses TRBV10-3 and TRBJ2-5, with TRBD1 matching 7 bases. V shed 6 bases, J shed 5 bases, and the junction held 9 bases outside the gene matches. The CDR3 covers 14 residues. The germline V gene encodes CDR1 ENHRY and CDR2 SYGVKD. CDR3: CAISRDSNGETQYF. CDR3 in DNA: TGTGCCATCAGCCGGGACAGCAACGGGGAGACCCAGTACTTC.

The chain uses TRBV20-1 and TRBJ2-3, with 10 nucleotides matching TRBD1. Germline trimming cut 3 bases from V and 4 bases from J; bases unmatched to any gene: 4. The CDR3 has 14 residues. Germline CDR1 reads DFQATT; CDR2 reads SNEGSKA (reference sequence). Written as DNA, the CDR3 is TGCAGTGCTAGCGGACAGGGGGGGGCAGATACGCAGTATTTT. Translating it yields CSASGQGGADTQYF.

The gene calls are TRBV12-3 or TRBV12-4 and TRBJ1-1, with D tentatively TRBD1 (5 bases). The V and J ends lost 5 bases and 8 bases respectively, with 30 bases between them. CDR3 length: 18 amino acids. Here the CDR3 DNA reads TGTGCCAGCAGTCCACTCAATTCCCATTCGACAGTCCTACCCGAAGCTTTCTTT. Its translation is CASSPLNSHSTVLPEAFF.

This clonotype was observed many times. This chain links TRBV12-3 or TRBV12-4 with TRBJ2-1; D is ambiguous. Trimming shortened V by 6 bases and J by 10 bases, and 16 bases separated the two germline ends. The CDR3 sequence is 13 residues long. The CDR3: CASSSDPYVEQFF. In DNA form, the CDR3 reads TGTGCCAGCAGCTCGGACCCTTACGTGGAGCAGTTCTTC.

This clonotype was detected many times. V usage is TRBV20-1 and J usage is TRBJ1-1; 7 nucleotides line up with TRBD1. J lost 4 bases, V lost 0 bases, and 5 bases had no gene match. This CDR3 is built from 14 residues. The germline V gene encodes CDR1 DFQATT and CDR2 SNEGSKA (reference sequence). CDR3 protein: CSARERGRVTEAFF. Here the CDR3 DNA reads TGCAGTGCTAGAGAGAGGGGGCGTGTCACTGAAGCTTTCTTT.

A few counts support this clonotype. The chain is built from TRBV6-1 and TRBJ2-7; TRBD2 might be the D (5 bases). Germline V lookup: CDR1 MNHNS, CDR2 SASEGT. This CDR3 has 13 amino acids. The V end was cut by 6 bases, the J end by 3 bases, with 12 bases between. CDR3 in amino acids: CASSPGVFYEQYF. The CDR3 coding sequence is TGTGCCAGCAGCCCCGGGGTCTTCTACGAGCAGTACTTC.

This clonotype showed up just a few times. V usage is TRBV20-1 and J usage is TRBJ1-5; TRBD1 matches at 12 bases. The junction had 12 bases not matched to a gene; V was cut back by 6 bases and J by 6 bases. Looked up from germline, CDR1 is DFQATT and CDR2 is SNEGSKA (reference sequence). The CDR3 has 16 amino acids. CDR3 nucleotide sequence: TGCAGTGCCCTAACCGAGGGGACAGGGGGCGGTCAGCCCCAGCATTTT. This translates into CSALTEGTGGGQPQHF.

This chain connects TRBV12-2 to TRBJ2-4. TRBV12-2 is an annotated pseudogene. The CDR3 is 17 residues long. CDR3 sequence reads: CASLHPFIRRSKNIQYF. CDR3 nucleotides: TGTGCAAGTCTCCACCCTTTCATCCGGCGATCCAAAAACATTCAGTACTTC.

The V and J genes are TRBV29-1 and TRBJ2-7, with D possibly matching TRBD2 (6 bases). The CDR3 length is 13 residues. The V gene's germline CDR1 is SQVTM and CDR2 ANQGSEA. V was shortened by 8 bases and J by 6 bases, with 20 bases between the two germline ends. CDR3 loop: CSIRGGPSREQYF. In DNA, the CDR3 is TGCAGCATACGTGGAGGGCCGAGTCGCGAGCAGTACTTC.

This clonotype was seen more than once but under ten times. This chain joins TRBV20-1 and TRBJ2-5, with 9 bases identical to TRBD1. CDR3 length: 16 residues. The germline CDR1 and CDR2 sequences are DFQATT and SNEGSKA (reference sequence). The trim removed 1 base at V and 2 bases at J, leaving 8 bases unmatched. The CDR3 sequence: CSARGHRGLVQETQYF. For the CDR3, the DNA is TGCAGTGCTAGAGGCCACAGGGGGCTTGTTCAAGAGACCCAGTACTTC.

A few counts support this clonotype. The chain employs TRBV2 and TRBJ2-1, with 9 bases lining up with TRBD2. The CDR3 extends over 15 amino acids. V lost 5 bases and J lost 9; bases outside the gene matches: 11. In germline, CDR1 is SNHLY, CDR2 FYNNEI. The CDR3, as DNA: TGTGCCAGCAGTTTCCTAGCGGGGACCGTCGGTGAGCAGTTCTTC. Its protein is CASSFLAGTVGEQFF.

This rearrangement joins TRBV6-1 to TRBJ2-2, with D perhaps matching TRBD1 or TRBD2 (6 bases each). The V end lost 10 bases, the J end lost 9 bases, and 15 bases lay between the germline ends. Looked up from germline, CDR1 is MNHNS and CDR2 is SASEGT. CDR3 length: 12 amino acids. CDR3 coding DNA: TGTGCCACCGGGACTGGGGGGCGGGAGCTGTTTTTT. Translated: CATGTGGRELFF.

The rearrangement uses TRBV20-1 and TRBJ2-7; D is unclear. Deletions cut 3 bases from V and 4 bases from J, with 7 bases between. This CDR3 contains 11 residues. Germline lookup yields CDR1 DFQATT and CDR2 SNEGSKA (reference sequence). The CDR3 protein is CSASRPYEQYF. DNA for the CDR3: TGCAGTGCTAGTAGGCCGTACGAGCAGTACTTC.

This clonotype was seen many times. The chain has TRBV11-2 and TRBJ2-1; the D gene is possibly TRBD1 (5 bases). V lost 0 bases and J lost 4, with 13 bases in between. The CDR3 consists of 16 residues. The germline gives CDR1 SGHAT, CDR2 FQNNGV. The CDR3 loop reads CASSLDKVGHYNEQFF. CDR3 coding DNA: TGTGCCAGCAGCTTAGATAAGGTGGGGCATTACAATGAGCAGTTCTTC.

This clonotype was recorded at least ten times. This sequence joins TRBV9 and TRBJ2-5; no definite D call. The length of the CDR3 is 15 residues. V was shortened by 4 bases and J by 1 base, with 14 bases between the two germline ends. CDR1 is SGDLS and CDR2 is YYNGEE in the germline V gene. The DNA of the CDR3 is TGTGCCAGCAGCCCCCAAGACCGATCCCAAGAGACCCAGTACTTC. Translated: CASSPQDRSQETQYF.

This clonotype was seen only a few times. This rearrangement joins TRBV20-1 to TRBJ2-7; TRBD2 matches at 9 bases. Germline V CDR1 and CDR2: DFQATT, SNEGSKA (reference sequence). Trimming cost V 7 bases and J 4 bases; bases outside gene matches: 8. The CDR3 spans 13 residues. CDR3 loop: CSVPGTSMYEQYF. DNA of the CDR3: TGCAGTGTCCCAGGGACTAGCATGTACGAGCAGTACTTC.